The next 20 T cell receptor beta chains were all read from a single sample in a study of sequential checkpoint blockade in melanoma. Treatment given: randomized to nivolumab then ipilimumab (arm A) or the reverse (arm B). Method: immunoSEQ multiplex PCR; TCRdb's copy keeps in-frame clones and lacks some. The data contain some 12,000 clones, over 60% of them singletons. The source material was CD8+ T cells sorted from blood (inferred from file names), sampled from a patient given nivolumab and ipilimumab in sequence. The receptors stem from a human donor with melanoma.

This clone is categorized as large. J is TRBJ1-2 and V is TRBV6-5; 7 bases are a match to TRBD1. The CDR3 length is 12 residues. The J segment lost 6 bases and the V segment lost 4 bases, leaving 2 bases of the junction unmatched. Germline-derived CDR1 and CDR2 are MNHEY and SVGAGI. The CDR3 DNA follows: TGTGCCAGCAGTTCAGGGGGAGATGGCTACACCTTC. Translating it yields CASSSGGDGYTF.

Comment on this clone: A far larger clone lies a single base away; this is likely a read error. The conserved closing phenylalanine or tryptophan is absent in this CDR3, likely reflecting a read error. J is TRBJ2-2 and V is TRBV29-1; 8 nucleotides match TRBD1. CDR1 and CDR2 from the germline V gene are SQVTM and ANQGSEA. The CDR3 consists of 15 residues. V trimming: 0 bases; J trimming: 6 bases; junction bases outside the gene matches: 6. In DNA form, the CDR3 reads TGCAGCGTTGAAGACCCGGACAGGGCGGCCGGGGAGCTGTTTATT. Encoded protein: CSVEDPDRAAGELFI.

This clone came up many times. A far more abundant clone sits one base away, making this likely a read error. V and J are TRBV5-1 and TRBJ1-2; the match to TRBD1 covers 8 bases. V trimming: 1 base; J trimming: 8 bases; junction bases outside the gene matches: 4. The CDR3 runs to 13 residues. Per germline, CDR1 SGHRS and CDR2 YFSETQ. The CDR3 sequence: CASSLSGGWGYTF. The CDR3 region has the DNA TGCGCCAGCAGCTTGTCAGGGGGCTGGGGCTACACCTTC. The full variable domain, with the rest looked up from reference TRBV5-1 and TRBJ1-2, is KAGVTQTPRYLIKTRGQQVTLSCSPISGHRSVSWYQQTPGQGLQFLFEYFSETQRNKGNFPGRFSGRQFSNSRSEMNVSTLELGDSALYLCASSLSGGWGYTFGSGTRLTVV.

CDR3 nucleotides: TGTGCCAGCAGTTGGGGGACAGGGCATTCACCCCTCCACTTT. It is translated as CASSWGTGHSPLHF. The rearrangement joins TRBV27 to TRBJ1-6, with 9 bases identical to TRBD1. The CDR3 sequence is 14 residues long. Germline CDR1 is MNHEY and CDR2 is SMNVEV (reference sequence). J gave up 8 bases and V 4 bases, and 3 bases lay outside the gene matches.

This chain uses TRBV2 with TRBJ2-7; D perhaps matches TRBD2 (6 bases). CDR1 SNHLY and CDR2 FYNNEI come from the germline V gene. V was pared by 7 bases and J by 6 bases, with 16 bases between. This CDR3 is built from 13 residues. The CDR3 is CASTDWGVIEQYF. CDR3 nucleotide sequence: TGTGCCAGCACCGACTGGGGGGTTATCGAGCAGTACTTC. The complete variable domain, with remaining parts taken from reference TRBV2 and TRBJ2-7, reads EPEVTQTPSHQVTQMGQEVILRCVPISNHLYFYWYRQILGQKVEFLVSFYNNEISEKSEIFDDQFSVERPDGSNFTLKIRSTKLEDSAMYFCASTDWGVIEQYFGPGTRLTVT.

This clone was seen just once. The V call is TRBV14, the J call TRBJ2-7; D may be TRBD2 (5 bases). In germline, CDR1 is SGHDN, CDR2 FVKESK. Trimming removed 2 bases from V and 2 bases from J, with 10 bases in between. The CDR3 is 14 amino acids. CDR3 sequence (DNA): TGTGCCAGCAGCCAATGGGGAGCGGCCTACGAGCAGTACTTC. Amino acid sequence: CASSQWGAAYEQYF.

The chain employs TRBV5-1 and TRBJ2-2, with 12 nucleotides matching TRBD1. CDR3 length: 17 residues. Germline V gene lookup returns CDR1 SGHRS and CDR2 YFSETQ. V was clipped by 2 bases and J by 5 bases; unmatched bases: 7. The CDR3 coding sequence is TGCGCCAGCAGCTTTGATCCGGGACAGGGGGCAACCGGGGAGCTGTTTTTT. This encodes CASSFDPGQGATGELFF.

V is TRBV27 and J is TRBJ1-2; TRBD1 might be the D (5 bases). Trimming stripped 1 base from V and 5 bases from J, with 11 bases between. Germline CDR1 and CDR2: MNHEY and SMNVEV (reference sequence). The CDR3 extends over 14 amino acids. The CDR3 DNA reads TGTGCCAGCAGTTTATTGGGGGGAGGATATGGCTACACCTTC. Residues: CASSLLGGGYGYTF.

This chain connects TRBV25-1 to TRBJ2-1; 9 bases match TRBD2. This CDR3 is 14 amino acids long. Looked up from germline, CDR1 is MGHDK and CDR2 is SYGVNS. The junction had 2 bases not matched to a gene; V was cut back by 2 bases and J by 6 bases. CDR3 sequence: CASSELAGLNEQFF. The CDR3 DNA is TGTGCCAGCAGTGAACTAGCGGGACTCAATGAGCAGTTCTTC.

This chain links TRBV15 with TRBJ2-1; TRBD2 matches 14 bases. Germline assignment: CDR1 LNHNV and CDR2 YYDKDF (reference sequence). The junction had 0 bases not matched to a gene; V was cut back by 3 bases and J by 2 bases. The CDR3 spans 16 residues. CDR3 DNA sequence: TGTGCCACCAGCAGGACTAGCGGGGGGGCCTACAATGAGCAGTTCTTC. It is translated as CATSRTSGGAYNEQFF.

The chain links TRBV7-3 to TRBJ2-1, with 11 bases matching TRBD2. CDR1 is SGHTA and CDR2 is FQGTGA in the germline V gene. J gave up 8 bases and V 1 base, and 7 bases lay outside the gene matches. The CDR3 runs to 16 residues. CDR3 loop: CASSLIPTGLADEQFF. CDR3 sequence (DNA): TGTGCCAGCAGCTTAATCCCTACGGGACTAGCGGATGAGCAGTTCTTC.

The CDR3 sequence is CASSQDGGSPGELFF. For the CDR3, the DNA is TGTGCCAGCAGCCAAGACGGAGGGAGCCCCGGGGAGCTGTTTTTT. The J gene is TRBJ2-2, the V gene TRBV4-2; D may be TRBD2 (6 bases). The germline V and J ends were trimmed by 0 bases and 6 bases, with 11 bases remaining between them. Germline CDR1 LGHNA, CDR2 YNFKEQ. The CDR3 runs 15 residues.

The chain combines TRBV7-9 with TRBJ2-7; 9 nucleotides line up with TRBD1. The length of the CDR3 is 17 residues. Per the germline V gene, CDR1 is SEHNR and CDR2 is FQNEAQ (reference sequence). The V and J ends lost 4 bases and 1 base, in that order; junction bases with no gene match: 11. CDR3 residues: CASSSLGGQGLSYEQYF. The CDR3 DNA sequence: TGTGCCAGCAGCTCCCTGGGGGGACAGGGATTGTCCTACGAGCAGTACTTC. The full variable domain, completed using reference TRBV7-9 and TRBJ2-7, is DTGVSQNPRHKITKRGQNVTFRCDPISEHNRLYWYRQTLGQGPEFLTYFQNEAQLEKSRLLSDRFSAERPKGSFSTLEIQRTEQGDSAMYLCASSSLGGQGLSYEQYFGPGTRLTVT.

This chain links TRBV9 with TRBJ2-7; 7 nucleotides agree with TRBD1. V shed 0 bases and J 5 bases; nucleotides not matched to a gene: 5. CDR1 and CDR2 from the germline V gene are SGDLS and YYNGEE. CDR3 length: 14 amino acids. CDR3 DNA: TGTGCCAGCAGCGTAGCAGGGGGAGTTGACGAGCAGTACTTC. Its translation is CASSVAGGVDEQYF.

The genes are TRBV27 and TRBJ1-1; 7 bases align to TRBD1. V gave up 5 bases and J gave up 1 base; unmatched junction bases: 1. Germline CDR1 is MNHEY and CDR2 is SMNVEV (reference sequence). The CDR3 runs 13 residues. The CDR3 nucleotides read TGTGCCAGCAGTCACAGGGGGAACACTGAAGCTTTCTTT. This sequence encodes CASSHRGNTEAFF.

The chain combines TRBV5-1 with TRBJ2-7; 8 positions match TRBD2. V lost 7 bases to trimming and J lost 0 bases; unmatched junction nucleotides: 9. The V gene's germline CDR1 is SGHRS and CDR2 YFSETQ. This CDR3 is 15 amino acids long. The CDR3 DNA follows: TGCGCCAGCGGATCAACTAGCGGAAGCTCCTACGAGCAGTACTTC. It specifies CASGSTSGSSYEQYF.

In this sample, this clone turned up once. This chain joins TRBV27 and TRBJ2-7, with a weak D call TRBD1 (6 bases). The germline V gene has CDR1 MNHEY and CDR2 SMNVEV (reference sequence). The germline V and J ends were trimmed by 6 bases and 1 base, with 16 bases remaining between them. The CDR3 covers 15 residues. The CDR3 nucleotides read TGTGCCAGCAGGATCCAGGGGCCCCTATCCTACGAGCAGTACTTC. This codes for CASRIQGPLSYEQYF.

The chain employs TRBV27 and TRBJ2-7, with a possible D match to TRBD2 (5 bases). V shed 5 bases and J shed 3 bases, with 17 bases lying between them. The CDR3 loop spans 15 amino acids. Germline CDR1 MNHEY, CDR2 SMNVEV (reference sequence). CDR3 protein: CASSPTLPGLYEQYF. For the CDR3, the DNA is TGTGCCAGCAGTCCTACTTTGCCAGGACTCTACGAGCAGTACTTC.

The CDR3 nucleotides are TGCGCCAGCAGCCAAGATAGACTAGAGGGCAACGAGCAGTACTTC. Translating gives CASSQDRLEGNEQYF. This chain links TRBV4-1 with TRBJ2-7; TRBD2 is a possible D gene (6 bases). Trimming removed 0 bases from V and 5 bases from J, with 14 bases in between. CDR3 size: 15 residues. Per germline, CDR1 MGHRA and CDR2 YSYEKL.

This chain connects TRBV15 to TRBJ1-5; D possibly corresponds to TRBD1 (5 bases). This CDR3 is 15 amino acids long. V was trimmed by 3 bases and J by 0 bases, leaving 9 bases between them. Germline V gives CDR1 LNHNV, CDR2 YYDKDF (reference sequence). The CDR3: CATSRGRGSNQPQHF. The DNA of the CDR3 is TGTGCCACCAGCAGGGGGCGCGGTAGCAATCAGCCCCAGCATTTT. The variable domain in full, completed from reference TRBV15 and TRBJ1-5, reads DAMVIQNPRYQVTQFGKPVTLSCSQTLNHNVMYWYQQKSSQAPKLLFHYYDKDFNNEADTPDNFQSRRPNTSFCFLDIRSPGLGDTAMYLCATSRGRGSNQPQHFGDGTRLSIL.